This TCR beta chain emerged from a study of T-cell memory formation after mild COVID-19. V trimming: 6 bases; J trimming: 4 bases; junction bases outside the gene matches: 0. CDR3 length equals 13 residues. Germline V gene sequence: CDR1 MNHEY, CDR2 SVGEGT. This clonotype was seen more than once but under ten times. As yet, its antigen is unknown. Whole-study results and caveats: Clones that got smaller from day 15 to 85 had even CD4/CD8, while clones growing later tipped toward CD4+. Contracting clones localized mainly to CM and EM when CD4+ and mainly to EMRA when CD8+. Pre-infection memory contained some responding clones, which suggested that cross-reactive memory had joined.

Sample barcodes and UMIs were carried by the TCR alpha and TCR beta cDNA libraries that 5'RACE generated with constant-segment primers. TCRdb processed the 5' RACE reads anew with MiXCR; each CDR3 protein has one entry. The sample shows fewer than 650,000 distinct CDR3 sequences, about 20% of them seen only once. This TCR came from an adult woman who had mild COVID-19 (a few samples of this study predate the infection). Cell type and time point are not known. The chain has TRBV6-2 or TRBV6-3 and TRBJ2-5, with TRBD2 matching over 12 bases. Sequenced: PBMCs or a T cell subset sorted from them (not recorded which). The CDR3 region is CASRLAGGETQYF. The CDR3 bases are TGTGCCAGCAGACTAGCGGGGGGAGAGACCCAGTACTTC.